Listed below are T cell receptor beta chains from one sample, sequenced in a study of T cell responses to AZD1222 COVID-19 vaccine. The repertoire was sequenced with immunoSEQ multiplex PCR; TCRdb's copy has only in-frame clones and lacks some. The table shows over 100,000 clones, with approximately 91% occurring only once. Sequenced here: peripheral blood, sampled on day 0 of MenACWY control vaccination. Every receptor here comes from an adult in good health. Both conserved end residues are part of each CDR3. A D gene is named only where the DNA matches it firmly. Size is omitted from some rows. Given values are once, few, many or a class for expanded clones.

clone_size j_call d_call v_call cdr3_aa cdr3_nt
. TRBJ2-5 . TRBV21-1 CASSSRDRTFPRPKRNLQETQYF TGTGCCAGCAGCTCCCGGGACAGGACGTTCCCTCGACCCAAAAGGAACCTCCAAGAGACCCAGTACTTC
. TRBJ1-6 . TRBV4-3 CASSRDAGNSPLHF TGCGCCAGCAGCAGGGACGCGGGAAATTCACCCCTCCACTTT
. TRBJ1-1 . TRBV7-2 CASSPLWGIGTEAFF TGTGCCAGCAGCCCCCTTTGGGGGATAGGCACTGAAGCTTTCTTT
. TRBJ1-6 . TRBV7-2 CASSPTGGGIAPLHF TGTGCCAGCAGCCCCACCGGGGGAGGAATTGCACCCCTCCACTTT
. TRBJ2-1 . TRBV7-6 CASSLLDSARTEQFF TGTGCCAGCAGCTTATTGGACTCTGCCCGGACGGAGCAGTTCTTC
. TRBJ1-2 . TRBV4-3 CASSQDSQPKGPYGYTF TGCGCCAGCAGCCAAGATTCTCAGCCAAAGGGTCCTTATGGCTACACCTTC
few TRBJ2-7 TRBD2 TRBV6-5 CASSTSGLGEQYF TGTGCCAGCAGCACTAGCGGCCTCGGCGAGCAGTACTTC
. TRBJ1-6 . TRBV2 CASNLWGGENSPLHF TGTGCCAGCAACCTCTGGGGGGGCGAAAATTCACCCCTCCACTTT
. TRBJ2-1 . TRBV7-7 CASSLALGSPYNEQFF TGTGCTAGCAGCTTAGCTCTTGGGTCGCCCTACAATGAGCAGTTCTTC
. TRBJ2-1 TRBD2 TRBV4-3 CASSQNIGTSRSNEQFF TGCGCCAGCAGTCAAAATATCGGGACTAGTAGGAGCAATGAGCAGTTCTTC
. TRBJ1-1 . TRBV7-9 CASTLGQGHTEAFF TGTGCCAGCACCCTCGGGCAGGGGCACACTGAAGCTTTCTTT
. TRBJ2-7 . TRBV28 CASRLRVDEQYF TGTGCCAGCAGACTGAGGGTTGACGAGCAGTACTTC
. TRBJ2-1 . TRBV2 CASSELAPISYNEQFF TGTGCCAGCAGTGAGTTGGCGCCCATCTCCTACAATGAGCAGTTCTTC
few TRBJ2-7 . TRBV6-5 CASSYSRQAYEQYF TGTGCCAGCAGTTACTCGAGACAGGCCTACGAGCAGTACTTC
once TRBJ2-4 . TRBV3-1/TRBV3-2 CASSQDRDLNIQYF TGTGCCAGCAGCCAAGACCGGGACCTTAACATTCAGTACTTC
. TRBJ1-2 . TRBV6-4 CASSGEAGFYTF TGTGCCAGCAGTGGAGAAGCAGGGTTCTACACCTTC
. TRBJ1-3 . TRBV28 CASSLLRLGNTIYF TGTGCCAGCAGTTTATTACGCCTGGGAAACACCATATATTTT
few TRBJ2-6 . TRBV5-1 CASSRRDGTSGANVLTF TGCGCCAGCAGCAGAAGGGACGGCACCTCTGGGGCCAACGTCCTGACTTTC
once TRBJ2-3 . TRBV19 CASSIDQGTDTQYF TGTGCCAGTAGTATAGATCAGGGCACAGATACGCAGTATTTT
. TRBJ2-2 TRBD2 TRBV10-1 CASRPSGGNTGELFF TGCGCCAGCCGGCCTAGCGGGGGGAACACCGGGGAGCTGTTTTTT
. TRBJ1-1 . TRBV6-5 CASSLNGGDTEAFF TGTGCCAGCAGTCTGAATGGGGGGGACACTGAAGCTTTCTTT
. TRBJ1-1 . TRBV12-2 CASRSRGGRAEAFF TGTGCAAGTCGCTCGAGAGGGGGCCGGGCTGAAGCTTTCTTT
. TRBJ2-7 TRBD1 TRBV9 CASSVAGIVQGSYEQYF TGTGCCAGCAGCGTAGCTGGAATTGTACAGGGGTCCTACGAGCAGTACTTC
. TRBJ1-4 TRBD1 TRBV7-8 CASSLVPGQGDEKLFF TGTGCCAGCAGCTTAGTCCCTGGACAGGGGGATGAAAAACTGTTTTTT
once TRBJ2-7 TRBD1 TRBV14 CASSPGTVLSYEQYF TGTGCCAGCAGCCCCGGGACAGTGCTCTCCTACGAGCAGTACTTC